The 31 T cell receptor beta chains in this list originate from one sample, sequenced in a study of blood T cell repertoires in COVID-19. Here immunoSEQ multiplex PCR was the method, and the copy in TCRdb shows in-frame clones only, minus some. The repertoire holds over 85,000 clones, approximately 90% seen once, with roughly 3.3% in the top ten. Input material: peripheral blood. These receptors all stem from a woman between 50 and 59 years old with acute or convalescent COVID-19.

This rearrangement joins TRBV7-2 to TRBJ2-1; maybe TRBD1 (5 bases). Trimming took 0 bases from V and 1 from J, leaving 10 bases between them. Germline V gene sequence: CDR1 SGHTA, CDR2 FQGNSA. The CDR3 spans 16 residues. The CDR3 coding sequence is TGTGCCAGCAGCTTAGCTTTTGGGGCATCCTACAATGAGCAGTTCTTC. As protein: CASSLAFGASYNEQFF.

The chain recombines TRBV6-6 with TRBJ2-1, with TRBD2 identical over 7 bases. The CDR3 length is 14 residues. Germline trimming cut 7 bases from V and 7 bases from J; bases unmatched to any gene: 10. Germline CDR1 is MNHNY and CDR2 is SVGAGI (reference sequence). As DNA, the CDR3 is TGTGCCAGCACCGAAGCGGGATTGGGAAATGAGCAGTTCTTC. Translation gives CASTEAGLGNEQFF.

The genes are TRBV7-2 and TRBJ1-2; no definite D call. The CDR3 totals 13 residues. V dropped 1 base and J dropped 4 bases, with 7 bases sitting between them. Germline CDR1 reads SGHTA; CDR2 reads FQGNSA. The CDR3 loop is CASSLGQFYGYTF. In DNA form, the CDR3 reads TGTGCCAGCAGCTTAGGCCAGTTCTATGGCTACACCTTC.

V and J are TRBV18 and TRBJ2-7; TRBD2 agrees at 10 bases. The CDR3 is made up of 15 amino acids. CDR1 is KGHSH, CDR2 LQKENI, per germline. After removal of 7 bases from V and 4 bases from J, the junction contained 10 bases not matched to a gene. CDR3 protein: CASFQAAGGRYEQYF. The CDR3 region has the DNA TGTGCCAGCTTCCAGGCAGCGGGAGGGCGGTACGAGCAGTACTTC. The full variable domain, completed using reference TRBV18 and TRBJ2-7, is NAGVMQNPRHLVRRRGQEARLRCSPMKGHSHVYWYRQLPEEGLKFMVYLQKENIIDESGMPKERFSAEFPKEGPSILRIQQVVRGDSAAYFCASFQAAGGRYEQYFGPGTRLTVT.

The genes are TRBV10-2 and TRBJ1-5, with D possibly being TRBD1 (5 bases). Germline V gene sequence: CDR1 WSHSY, CDR2 SAAADI. The V and J ends lost 2 bases and 9 bases respectively, with 20 bases between them. This CDR3 has 16 residues. The CDR3 spells CASSELPRGAIRPQHF. The CDR3 DNA reads TGCGCCAGCAGTGAGCTTCCAAGGGGCGCCATTCGGCCCCAGCATTTT.

J is TRBJ2-1 and V is TRBV11-2, with TRBD2 matching over 8 bases. In germline, CDR1 is SGHAT, CDR2 FQNNGV. The V gene end was trimmed by 5 bases and the J gene end by 3 bases; junction bases not matched to a gene: 6. The CDR3 extends over 15 amino acids. The CDR3 coding sequence is TGTGCCAGCAGCCCGGCTAGCGGGTACTACAATGAGCAGTTCTTC. Its protein product is CASSPASGYYNEQFF. Together with reference TRBV11-2 and TRBJ2-1, the CDR3 gives the full variable domain: EAGVAQSPRYKIIEKRQSVAFWCNPISGHATLYWYQQILGQGPKLLIQFQNNGVVDDSQLPKDRFSAERLKGVDSTLKIQPAKLEDSAVYLCASSPASGYYNEQFFGPGTRLTVL.

The chain carries TRBV5-1 and TRBJ2-5; 8 nucleotides align to TRBD2. The V and J ends lost 7 bases and 5 bases, in that order; junction bases with no gene match: 7. This CDR3 comprises 13 residues. The germline CDR1 and CDR2 sequences are SGHRS and YFSETQ. The DNA of the CDR3 is TGCGCCAGCGCCCGGGAGGGCCGGGAGACCCAGTACTTC. Translating gives CASAREGRETQYF.

The DNA of the CDR3 is TGTGCCAGCCAGGGACTAGCGGGAGGGCAGGGTGGTAATGAGCAGTTCTTC. It codes for CASQGLAGGQGGNEQFF. The rearrangement links TRBV19 to TRBJ2-1; TRBD2 matches at 16 bases. Germline V gives CDR1 LNHDA, CDR2 SQIVND (reference sequence). V shed 9 bases and J 7 bases; nucleotides not matched to a gene: 12. The CDR3 consists of 17 residues.

CDR3: CASSRAGGLADTQYF. The CDR3 DNA sequence: TGTGCCAGCAGCCGAGCGGGAGGGCTAGCAGATACGCAGTATTTT. The V gene is TRBV5-4, the J gene TRBJ2-3; TRBD2 matches at 10 bases. Germline lookup yields CDR1 SGHNT and CDR2 YYREEE (reference sequence). The trim removed 4 bases at V and 4 bases at J, leaving 6 bases unmatched. This CDR3 contains 15 residues.

The J gene is TRBJ2-5, the V gene TRBV5-1; D remains unclear. Trimming left V 0 bases short and J 5 bases short, with 14 bases between. This CDR3 is built from 15 residues. Germline values: CDR1 SGHRS, CDR2 YFSETQ. CDR3 sequence: CASSLAPAPGETQYF. For the CDR3, the DNA is TGCGCCAGCAGCTTGGCTCCGGCCCCCGGGGAGACCCAGTACTTC.

This chain uses TRBV7-9 with TRBJ2-4; possible D gene TRBD1, 7 bases. The CDR3 length is 16 residues. The germline V gene has CDR1 SEHNR and CDR2 FQNEAQ (reference sequence). Trimming stripped 4 bases from V and 0 bases from J, with 13 bases between. The CDR3 sequence: CASSWGDSLAKNIQYF. The CDR3 nucleotides are TGTGCCAGCAGCTGGGGGGACAGCCTAGCCAAAAACATTCAGTACTTC.

The chain uses TRBV7-8 and TRBJ2-4; 12 nucleotides align to TRBD2. This CDR3 region has 20 residues. CDR1 SGHVS and CDR2 FQNEAQ come from the germline V gene. Germline trimming cut 5 bases from V and 1 base from J; bases unmatched to any gene: 15. The CDR3 DNA sequence: TGTGCCAGCAGCCGAGAGGTCCCTAGCGGGAGGGCCGGTGCCAAAAACATTCAGTACTTC. Its protein is CASSREVPSGRAGAKNIQYF.

V gene TRBV28 combines with J gene TRBJ1-6; tentative D call: TRBD1 (5 bases). Trimming took 4 bases from V and 7 from J, leaving 20 bases between them. The CDR3 runs to 17 residues. Germline-derived CDR1 and CDR2 are MDHEN and SYDVKM. The CDR3 region has the DNA TGTGCCAGCAGTTCCTCCGGTGAGTCCAGGACAAATTCACCCCTCCACTTT. This encodes CASSSSGESRTNSPLHF.

A single count supports this clone. The same CDR3 arises from other DNA sequences in this sample as well. This chain connects TRBV5-1 to TRBJ2-3; D gene uncertain. V lost 0 bases to trimming and J lost 1 base, with 6 bases between them. Germline CDR1 SGHRS, CDR2 YFSETQ. The CDR3 is made up of 14 amino acids. In DNA, the CDR3 is TGCGCCAGCAGCTTGGACTCTGGCACAGATACGCAGTATTTT. Translation gives CASSLDSGTDTQYF.

CDR3 sequence (DNA): TGTGCCAGCAGTACAGGGTCTGGAAACACCATATATTTT. It is translated as CASSTGSGNTIYF. This chain joins TRBV6-6 and TRBJ1-3, with D maybe TRBD1 (6 bases). Germline-derived CDR1 and CDR2 are MNHNY and SVGAGI (reference sequence). CDR3 size: 13 residues. V lost 5 bases and J 1 base, leaving 6 bases between the germline ends.

V gene TRBV6-6 combines with J gene TRBJ2-7; 12 bases line up with TRBD2. The CDR3 is made up of 17 amino acids. Trimming took 5 bases from V and 6 from J; bases not matched to a gene: 14. Germline loops: CDR1 MNHNY, CDR2 SVGAGI (reference sequence). The CDR3, as DNA: TGTGCCAGCAGTCCCTCCACCTTACTAGCGGGAGGAGGCGAGCAGTACTTC. It encodes CASSPSTLLAGGGEQYF.

J is TRBJ2-1 and V is TRBV3-1 (or the pseudogene TRBV3-2), with D possibly matching TRBD1 (6 bases). Germline V gene sequence: CDR1 LGHDT, CDR2 YNNKEL (reference sequence). The CDR3 loop spans 15 amino acids. With 5 bases removed from V and 6 bases from J, the gap between germline ends came to 17 bases. CDR3 nucleotides: TGTGCCAGCAGCATGAGGGGGAGAGGGGGCAATGAGCAGTTCTTC. It is translated as CASSMRGRGGNEQFF.

CDR3 residues: CASSLDALSYEQYF. The CDR3 DNA sequence: TGTGCCAGCAGCTTAGATGCGTTATCCTACGAGCAGTACTTC. V is TRBV7-2 and J is TRBJ2-7; D gene uncertain. The germline V gene has CDR1 SGHTA and CDR2 FQGNSA. The CDR3 has 14 amino acids. V lost 1 base and J 1 base, leaving 8 bases between the germline ends.

V gene TRBV5-6 combines with J gene TRBJ1-1; 7 nucleotides align to TRBD1. This CDR3 comprises 14 residues. V lost 3 bases and J lost 2; bases outside the gene matches: 4. Germline CDR1 reads SGHDT; CDR2 reads YYEEEE. This CDR3 reads CASSSQGFNTEAFF. Written as DNA, the CDR3 is TGTGCCAGCAGCTCACAGGGGTTTAACACTGAAGCTTTCTTT.

This chain connects TRBV18 to TRBJ2-5, with TRBD1 matching 9 bases. CDR3 length: 14 residues. Unmatched junction bases numbered 1, after V lost 3 bases and J lost 2 bases. Germline V gives CDR1 KGHSH, CDR2 LQKENI. The CDR3 is CASSPTGGQETQYF. CDR3 bases: TGTGCCAGCTCACCGACAGGGGGGCAAGAGACCCAGTACTTC.

The rearrangement links TRBV29-1 to TRBJ1-2, with a tentative D call TRBD1 (5 bases). Germline lookup yields CDR1 SQVTM and CDR2 ANQGSEA. The V and J ends lost 4 bases and 2 bases respectively, with 14 bases between them. The CDR3 length is 14 residues. This CDR3 reads CSVATGGGNYGYTF. CDR3 in DNA: TGCAGCGTTGCTACAGGAGGAGGGAACTATGGCTACACCTTC.

The chain links TRBV12-3 or TRBV12-4 to TRBJ1-5, with a possible D match to TRBD1 (5 bases). V lost 3 bases and J 2 bases, leaving 5 bases between the germline ends. This CDR3 comprises 13 residues. CDR3 protein: CASSFRGNQPQHF. CDR3 bases: TGTGCCAGCAGTTTCAGGGGCAATCAGCCCCAGCATTTT.

The genes are TRBV7-2 and TRBJ2-2; possibly TRBD1 for D (7 bases). Germline V gene sequence: CDR1 SGHTA, CDR2 FQGNSA. V lost 5 bases to trimming and J lost 6 bases, with 10 bases between them. The CDR3 covers 13 residues. In DNA, the CDR3 is TGTGCCAGCAGCGGCAGGGGGGCCGGGGAGCTGTTTTTT. It yields the protein CASSGRGAGELFF.

The chain has TRBV6-5 and TRBJ2-7, with D unclear. Germline V CDR1 and CDR2: MNHEY, SVGAGI. The V end lost 5 bases, the J end lost 6 bases, and 11 bases lay between the germline ends. CDR3 length: 12 amino acids. CDR3 loop: CASSPQVGEQYF. In nucleotides, the CDR3 is TGTGCCAGCAGTCCTCAGGTGGGCGAGCAGTACTTC.

This clone was seen just once. The chain employs TRBV29-1 and TRBJ1-1; D possibly corresponds to TRBD1 (5 bases). V was shortened by 3 bases and J by 5 bases, with 13 bases between the two germline ends. This CDR3 comprises 13 residues. Looked up from germline, CDR1 is SQVTM and CDR2 is ANQGSEA. CDR3 in amino acids: CSVDKGISTEAFF. The CDR3, as DNA: TGCAGCGTTGATAAGGGGATTAGTACTGAAGCTTTCTTT.

The chain carries TRBV14 and TRBJ2-6; no clear D. The germline V gene has CDR1 SGHDN and CDR2 FVKESK. The germline V and J ends were trimmed by 1 base and 1 base, with 11 bases remaining between them. CDR3 length equals 17 residues. The CDR3: CASSQGAPLSGANVLTF. The CDR3 DNA reads TGTGCCAGCAGCCAAGGCGCCCCTTTGTCTGGGGCCAACGTCCTGACTTTC. The entire variable domain, with the rest obtained from reference TRBV14 and TRBJ2-6, is as follows: EAGVTQFPSHSVIEKGQTVTLRCDPISGHDNLYWYRRVMGKEIKFLLHFVKESKQDESGMPNNRFLAERTGGTYSTLKVQPAELEDSGVYFCASSQGAPLSGANVLTFGAGSRLTVL.

The genes are TRBV11-2 and TRBJ2-3; 10 positions match TRBD2. The CDR3 loop spans 17 amino acids. The junction had 9 bases not matched to a gene; V was cut back by 5 bases and J by 1 base. Per germline, CDR1 SGHAT and CDR2 FQNNGV. The CDR3 region is CASSPFGGTSGTDTQYF. CDR3 sequence (DNA): TGTGCCAGCAGCCCTTTCGGGGGGACTAGCGGCACAGATACGCAGTATTTT.

The V call is TRBV5-1, the J call TRBJ2-5; 11 bases match TRBD2. Germline CDR1 and CDR2: SGHRS and YFSETQ. The CDR3 loop spans 17 amino acids. Trimming took 8 bases from V and 0 from J; bases not matched to a gene: 12. The CDR3 DNA follows: TGCGCCAGTAAGAGGGTCCCACTAGCGGGAGACCAAGAGACCCAGTACTTC. It translates to CASKRVPLAGDQETQYF. The whole variable domain, filled in from reference TRBV5-1 and TRBJ2-5, reads KAGVTQTPRYLIKTRGQQVTLSCSPISGHRSVSWYQQTPGQGLQFLFEYFSETQRNKGNFPGRFSGRQFSNSRSEMNVSTLELGDSALYLCASKRVPLAGDQETQYFGPGTRLLVL.

CDR3 amino acids: CSVEKTGAYEQYF. Here the CDR3 DNA reads TGCAGCGTTGAAAAAACAGGGGCCTACGAGCAGTACTTC. This rearrangement joins TRBV29-1 to TRBJ2-7; TRBD1 matches 7 bases. Germline loops: CDR1 SQVTM, CDR2 ANQGSEA. This CDR3 has 13 residues. V lost 2 bases, J lost 2 bases, and 3 bases stayed unmatched.

The rearrangement links TRBV28 to TRBJ1-4, with TRBD1 identical over 12 bases. Looked up from germline, CDR1 is MDHEN and CDR2 is SYDVKM. V trimming: 6 bases; J trimming: 8 bases; junction bases outside the gene matches: 7. The CDR3 runs 15 residues. Here the CDR3 DNA reads TGTGCCAGCAGGGGGACAGGGGGCGCGGGGGAAAAACTGTTTTTT. Amino acid sequence: CASRGTGGAGEKLFF.

This clone has only one observation. The J gene is TRBJ2-7, the V gene TRBV11-2, with D perhaps TRBD2 (5 bases). This CDR3 comprises 15 residues. Per germline, CDR1 SGHAT and CDR2 FQNNGV. V dropped 0 bases and J dropped 3 bases, with 12 bases sitting between them. The chain's CDR3 is CASSLDRGVVYEQYF. For the CDR3, the DNA is TGTGCCAGCAGCTTAGATCGGGGAGTCGTCTACGAGCAGTACTTC.